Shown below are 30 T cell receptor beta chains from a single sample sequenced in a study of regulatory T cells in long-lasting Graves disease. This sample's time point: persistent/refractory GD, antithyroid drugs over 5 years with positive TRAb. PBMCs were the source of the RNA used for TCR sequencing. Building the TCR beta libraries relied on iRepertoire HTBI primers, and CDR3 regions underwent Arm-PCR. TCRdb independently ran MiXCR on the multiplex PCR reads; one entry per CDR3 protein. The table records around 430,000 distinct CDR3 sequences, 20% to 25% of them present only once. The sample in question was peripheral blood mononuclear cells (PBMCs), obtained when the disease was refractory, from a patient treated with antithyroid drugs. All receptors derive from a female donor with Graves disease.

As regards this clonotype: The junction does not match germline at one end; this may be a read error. The CDR3 bases are TGTGCCAGCAGCTTACGAGGTTCCTCGTACTATGGCTACATCTTC. Its translation is CASSLRGSSYYGYIF. The chain couples TRBV7-2 to TRBJ1-2; D unclear. Germline V gene lookup returns CDR1 SGHTA and CDR2 FQGNSA. The CDR3 is 15 residues long. Using reference TRBV7-2 and TRBJ1-2 for the parts outside the CDR3, the full variable domain is GAGVSQSPSNKVTEKGKDVELRCDPISGHTALYWYRQSLGQGLEFLIYFQGNSAPDKSGLPSDRFSAERTGGSVSTLTIQRTQQEDSAVYLCASSLRGSSYYGYIFGSGTRLTVV.

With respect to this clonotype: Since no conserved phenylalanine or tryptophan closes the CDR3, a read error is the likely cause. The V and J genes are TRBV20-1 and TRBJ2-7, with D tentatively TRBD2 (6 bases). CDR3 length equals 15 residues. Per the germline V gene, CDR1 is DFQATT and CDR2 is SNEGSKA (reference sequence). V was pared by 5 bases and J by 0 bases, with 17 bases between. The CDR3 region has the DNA TGCAGTGCTTGGAGGGACTCCTCGAGCTCCTACGAGCAGTACTCC. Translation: CSAWRDSSSSYEQYS.

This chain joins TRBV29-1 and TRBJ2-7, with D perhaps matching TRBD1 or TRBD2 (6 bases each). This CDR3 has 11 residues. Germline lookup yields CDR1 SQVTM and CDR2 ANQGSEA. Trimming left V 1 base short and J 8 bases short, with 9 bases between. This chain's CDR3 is CSVEGGDKQYF. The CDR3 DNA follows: TGCAGCGTTGAAGGGGGGGACAAGCAGTACTTC.

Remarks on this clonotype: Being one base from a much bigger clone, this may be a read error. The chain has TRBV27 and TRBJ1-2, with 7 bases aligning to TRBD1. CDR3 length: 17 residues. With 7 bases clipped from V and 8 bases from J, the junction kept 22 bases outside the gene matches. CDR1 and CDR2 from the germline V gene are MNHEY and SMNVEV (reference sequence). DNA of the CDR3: TGTGCCAGCACCCTCTTAACCGGGACAGAGAGGGTCGAAGGCTACACCTTC. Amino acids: CASTLLTGTERVEGYTF.

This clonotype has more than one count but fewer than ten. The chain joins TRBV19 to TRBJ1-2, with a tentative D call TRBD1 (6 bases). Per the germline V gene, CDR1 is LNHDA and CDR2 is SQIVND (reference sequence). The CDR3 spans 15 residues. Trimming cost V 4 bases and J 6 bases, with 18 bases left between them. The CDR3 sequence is CASSTQFTGNHGYTF. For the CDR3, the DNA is TGTGCCAGTAGTACCCAATTTACAGGGAACCATGGCTACACCTTC.

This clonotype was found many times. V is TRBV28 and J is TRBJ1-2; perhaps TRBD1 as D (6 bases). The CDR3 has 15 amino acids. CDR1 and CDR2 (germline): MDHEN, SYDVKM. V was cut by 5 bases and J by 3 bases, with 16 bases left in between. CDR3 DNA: TGTGCCAGCAGTGAGGGGGTAGTGTCCCACTATGGCTACACCTTC. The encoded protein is CASSEGVVSHYGYTF.

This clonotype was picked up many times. The CDR3 region has the DNA TGTGCCAGCAGTTACTCGGACTTACACAGCTCCTACGAGCAGTACTTC. It specifies CASSYSDLHSSYEQYF. The rearrangement uses TRBV6-2 or TRBV6-3 and TRBJ2-7; a possible D gene is TRBD2 (5 bases). CDR3 length: 16 amino acids. Germline-derived CDR1 and CDR2 are MNHEY and SVGEGT. V was clipped by 0 bases and J by 0 bases, with 12 bases between them.

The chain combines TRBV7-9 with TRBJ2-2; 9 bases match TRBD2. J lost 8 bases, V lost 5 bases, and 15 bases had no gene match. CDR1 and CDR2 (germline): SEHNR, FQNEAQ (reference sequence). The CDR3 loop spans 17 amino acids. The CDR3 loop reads CASSPAAGGPPEGELFF. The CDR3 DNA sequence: TGTGCCAGCAGCCCTGCAGCGGGGGGACCTCCGGAAGGGGAGCTGTTTTTT.

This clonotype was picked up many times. The CDR3 DNA reads as TGTGCCAGCAGCTTCACGGCCGGCGGGCCCTACGAGCAGTACTTC. Residues: CASSFTAGGPYEQYF. The chain has TRBV7-3 and TRBJ2-7, with D possibly matching TRBD2 (5 bases). Germline lookup yields CDR1 SGHTA and CDR2 FQGTGA. V lost 3 bases and J lost 2, with 14 bases in between. This CDR3 comprises 15 residues. The full variable domain, completed using reference TRBV7-3 and TRBJ2-7, is GAGVSQTPSNKVTEKGKYVELRCDPISGHTALYWYRQSLGQGPEFLIYFQGTGAADDSGLPNDRFFAVRPEGSVSTLKIQRTERGDSAVYLCASSFTAGGPYEQYFGPGTRLTVT.

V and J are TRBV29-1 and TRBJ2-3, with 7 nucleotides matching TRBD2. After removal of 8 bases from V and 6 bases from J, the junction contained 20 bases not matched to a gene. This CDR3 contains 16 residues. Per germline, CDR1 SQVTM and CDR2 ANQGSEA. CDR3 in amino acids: CSTRTSFWSNSDTQYF. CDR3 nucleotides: TGCAGCACCCGGACTAGTTTTTGGTCGAACTCCGATACGCAGTATTTT.

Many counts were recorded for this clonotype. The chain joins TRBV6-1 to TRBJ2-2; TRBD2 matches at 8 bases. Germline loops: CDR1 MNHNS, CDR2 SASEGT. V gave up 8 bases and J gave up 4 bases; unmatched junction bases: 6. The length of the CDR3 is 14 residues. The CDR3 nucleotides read TGTGCCAGCGCCAAGCGGGAGACCACCGGGGAGCTGTTTTTT. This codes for CASAKRETTGELFF.

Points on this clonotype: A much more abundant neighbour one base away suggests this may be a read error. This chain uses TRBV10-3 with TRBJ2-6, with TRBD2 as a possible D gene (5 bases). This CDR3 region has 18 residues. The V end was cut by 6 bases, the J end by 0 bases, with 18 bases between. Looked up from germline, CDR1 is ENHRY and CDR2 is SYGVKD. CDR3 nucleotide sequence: TGTGCCATCAGCTCTCCGGAGGATAAGGGCTCTGGGGCCAACGTCCTGACTTTC. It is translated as CAISSPEDKGSGANVLTF.

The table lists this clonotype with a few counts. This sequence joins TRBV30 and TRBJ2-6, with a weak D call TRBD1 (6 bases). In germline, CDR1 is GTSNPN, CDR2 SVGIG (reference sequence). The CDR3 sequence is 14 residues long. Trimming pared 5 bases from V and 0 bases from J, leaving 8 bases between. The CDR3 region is CAWEQGSGANVLTF. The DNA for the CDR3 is TGTGCCTGGGAACAGGGCTCTGGGGCCAACGTCCTGACTTTC. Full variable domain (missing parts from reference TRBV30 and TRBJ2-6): SQTIHQWPATLVQPVGSPLSLECTVEGTSNPNLYWYRQAAGRGLQLLFYSVGIGQISSEVPQNLSASRPQDRQFILSSKKLLLSDSGFYLCAWEQGSGANVLTFGAGSRLTVL.

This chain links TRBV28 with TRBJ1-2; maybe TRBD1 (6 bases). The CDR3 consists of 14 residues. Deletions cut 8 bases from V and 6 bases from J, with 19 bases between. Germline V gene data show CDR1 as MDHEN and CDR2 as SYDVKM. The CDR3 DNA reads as TGTGCCAGCTGGGGGCTGGACCTGGGGGATGGCTACACCTTC. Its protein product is CASWGLDLGDGYTF.

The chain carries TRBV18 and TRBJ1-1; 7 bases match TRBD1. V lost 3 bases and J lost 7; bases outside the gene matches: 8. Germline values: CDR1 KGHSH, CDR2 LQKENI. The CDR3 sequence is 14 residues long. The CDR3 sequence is CASSPTGAWGEAFF. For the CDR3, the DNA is TGTGCCAGCTCACCTACAGGGGCATGGGGTGAAGCTTTCTTT.

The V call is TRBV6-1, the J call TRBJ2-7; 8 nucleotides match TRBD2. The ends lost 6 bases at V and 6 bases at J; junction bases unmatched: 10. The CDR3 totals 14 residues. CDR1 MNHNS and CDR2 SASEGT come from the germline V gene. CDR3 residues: CASSPPGLVPEQYF. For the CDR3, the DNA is TGTGCCAGCAGCCCACCGGGACTAGTACCCGAGCAGTACTTC.

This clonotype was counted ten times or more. The CDR3 reads CATREGRALVYEQYF. CDR3 nucleotide sequence: TGTGCCACGAGGGAGGGAAGGGCCCTCGTGTACGAGCAGTACTTC. The chain combines TRBV6-1 with TRBJ2-7, with 7 bases aligning to TRBD2. The CDR3 runs to 15 residues. V was pared by 10 bases and J by 4 bases, with 16 bases of the junction left unmatched. In germline, CDR1 is MNHNS, CDR2 SASEGT.

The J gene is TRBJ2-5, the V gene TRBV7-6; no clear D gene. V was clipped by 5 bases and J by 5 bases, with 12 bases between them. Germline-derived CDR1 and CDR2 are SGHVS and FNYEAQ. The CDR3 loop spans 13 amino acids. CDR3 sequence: CASSRPLGETQYF. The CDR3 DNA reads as TGTGCCAGCAGCCGTCCCTTGGGGGAGACCCAGTACTTC.

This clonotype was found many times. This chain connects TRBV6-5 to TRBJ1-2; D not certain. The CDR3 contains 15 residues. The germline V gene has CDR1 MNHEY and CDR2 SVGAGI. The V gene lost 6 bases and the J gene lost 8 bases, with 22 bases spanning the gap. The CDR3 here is CASRYAGQGLDGYTF. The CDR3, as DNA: TGTGCCAGCAGATACGCCGGCCAAGGGTTAGACGGCTACACCTTC.

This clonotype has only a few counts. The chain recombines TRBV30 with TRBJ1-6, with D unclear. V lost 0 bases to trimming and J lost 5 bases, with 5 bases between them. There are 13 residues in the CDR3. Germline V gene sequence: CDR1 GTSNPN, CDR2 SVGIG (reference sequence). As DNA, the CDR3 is TGTGCCTGGAGTGTTACAGATAATTCACCCCTCCACTTT. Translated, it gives CAWSVTDNSPLHF. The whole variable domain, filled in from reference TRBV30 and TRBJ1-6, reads SQTIHQWPATLVQPVGSPLSLECTVEGTSNPNLYWYRQAAGRGLQLLFYSVGIGQISSEVPQNLSASRPQDRQFILSSKKLLLSDSGFYLCAWSVTDNSPLHFGNGTRLTVT.

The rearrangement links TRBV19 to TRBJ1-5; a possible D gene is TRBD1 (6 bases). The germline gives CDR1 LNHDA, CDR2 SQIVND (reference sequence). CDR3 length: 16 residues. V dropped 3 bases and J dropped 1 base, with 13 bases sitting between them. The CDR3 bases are TGTGCCAGTAGTATTGCGGGGGGCCTAAGCAATCAGCCCCAGCATTTT. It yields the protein CASSIAGGLSNQPQHF.

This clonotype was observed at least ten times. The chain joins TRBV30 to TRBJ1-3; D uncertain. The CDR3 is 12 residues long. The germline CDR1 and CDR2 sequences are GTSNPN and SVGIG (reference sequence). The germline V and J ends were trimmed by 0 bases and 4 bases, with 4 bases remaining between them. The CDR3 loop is CAWSVLGNTIYF. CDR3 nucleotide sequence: TGTGCCTGGAGTGTACTCGGAAACACCATATATTTT.

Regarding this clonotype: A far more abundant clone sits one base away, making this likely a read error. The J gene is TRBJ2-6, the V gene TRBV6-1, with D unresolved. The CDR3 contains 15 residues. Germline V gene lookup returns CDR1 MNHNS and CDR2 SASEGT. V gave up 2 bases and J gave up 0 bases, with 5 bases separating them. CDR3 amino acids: CASSERSSGANVLTF. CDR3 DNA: TGTGCCAGCAGTGAAAGGAGCTCTGGGGCCAACGTCCTGACTTTC.

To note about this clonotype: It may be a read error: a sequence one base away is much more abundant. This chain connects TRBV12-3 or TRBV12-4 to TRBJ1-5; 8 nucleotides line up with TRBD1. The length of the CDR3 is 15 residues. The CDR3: CASSFGTGPYQPHHF. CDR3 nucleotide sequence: TGTGCCAGCAGTTTCGGGACAGGACCCTATCAGCCCCACCATTTT.

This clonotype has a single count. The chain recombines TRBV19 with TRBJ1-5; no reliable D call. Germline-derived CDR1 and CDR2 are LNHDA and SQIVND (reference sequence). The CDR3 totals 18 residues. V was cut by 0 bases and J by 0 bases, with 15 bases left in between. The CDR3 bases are TGTGCCAGTAGTATAGAACCTGGCTCAGCAAATAGCAATCAGCCCCAGCATTTT. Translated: CASSIEPGSANSNQPQHF.

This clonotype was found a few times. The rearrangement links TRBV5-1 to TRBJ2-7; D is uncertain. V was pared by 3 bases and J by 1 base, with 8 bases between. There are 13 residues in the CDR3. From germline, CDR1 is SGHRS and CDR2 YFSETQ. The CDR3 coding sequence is TGCGCCAGCAGCTACACGCATTCCTACGAGCAGTACTTC. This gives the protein CASSYTHSYEQYF.

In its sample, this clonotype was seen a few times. CDR3 protein: CASSQTGTSGSSGANVLTF. CDR3 DNA sequence: TGTGCCAGCAGTCAAACCGGGACTAGCGGGAGTTCTGGGGCCAACGTCCTGACTTTC. This chain links TRBV27 with TRBJ2-6, with TRBD2 matching 14 bases. This CDR3 has 19 residues. CDR1 and CDR2 from the germline V gene are MNHEY and SMNVEV (reference sequence). V was pared by 5 bases and J by 1 base, with 7 bases of the junction left unmatched.

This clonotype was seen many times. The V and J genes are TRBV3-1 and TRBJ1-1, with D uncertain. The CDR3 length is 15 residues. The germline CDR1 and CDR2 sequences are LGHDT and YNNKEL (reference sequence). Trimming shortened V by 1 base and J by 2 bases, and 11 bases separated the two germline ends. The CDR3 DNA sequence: TGTGCCAGCAGCCAAGGACAAGGAGGTAACACTGAAGCTTTCTTT. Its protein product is CASSQGQGGNTEAFF.

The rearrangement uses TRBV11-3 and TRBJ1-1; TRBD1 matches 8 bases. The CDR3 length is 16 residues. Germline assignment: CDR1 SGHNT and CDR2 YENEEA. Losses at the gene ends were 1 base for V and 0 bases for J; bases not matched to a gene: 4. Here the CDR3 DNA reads TGTGCCAGCAGCTTAGGGACAGGGTGGCTGAACACTGAAGCTTTCTTT. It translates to CASSLGTGWLNTEAFF.

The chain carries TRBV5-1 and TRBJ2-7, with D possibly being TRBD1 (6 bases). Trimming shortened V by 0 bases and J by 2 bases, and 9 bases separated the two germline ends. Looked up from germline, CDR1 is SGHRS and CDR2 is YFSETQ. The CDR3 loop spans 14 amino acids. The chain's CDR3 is CASSLAEGAYEQYF. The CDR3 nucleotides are TGCGCCAGCAGCTTGGCCGAGGGGGCCTACGAGCAGTACTTC.